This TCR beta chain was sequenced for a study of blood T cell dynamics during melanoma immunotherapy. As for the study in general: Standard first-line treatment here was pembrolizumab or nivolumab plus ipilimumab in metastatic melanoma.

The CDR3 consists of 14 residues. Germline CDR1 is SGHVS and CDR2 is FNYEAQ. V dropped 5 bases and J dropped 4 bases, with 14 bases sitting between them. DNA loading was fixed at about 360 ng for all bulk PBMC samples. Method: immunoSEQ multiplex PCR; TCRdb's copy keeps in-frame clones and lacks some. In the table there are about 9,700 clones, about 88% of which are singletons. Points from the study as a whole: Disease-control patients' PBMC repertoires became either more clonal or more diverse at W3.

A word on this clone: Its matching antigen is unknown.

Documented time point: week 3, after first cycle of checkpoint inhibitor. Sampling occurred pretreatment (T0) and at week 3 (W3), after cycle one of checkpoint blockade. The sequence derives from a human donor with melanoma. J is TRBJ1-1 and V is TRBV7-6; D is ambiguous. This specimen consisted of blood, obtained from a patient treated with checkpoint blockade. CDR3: CASSAQELGTEAFF. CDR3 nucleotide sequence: TGTGCCAGCAGCGCACAAGAGCTCGGCACTGAAGCTTTCTTT. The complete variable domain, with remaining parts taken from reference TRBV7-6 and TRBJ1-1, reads GAGVSQSPRYKVTKRGQDVALRCDPISGHVSLYWYRQALGQGPEFLTYFNYEAQQDKSGLPNDRFSAERPEGSISTLTIQRTEQRDSAMYRCASSAQELGTEAFFGQGTRLTVV.